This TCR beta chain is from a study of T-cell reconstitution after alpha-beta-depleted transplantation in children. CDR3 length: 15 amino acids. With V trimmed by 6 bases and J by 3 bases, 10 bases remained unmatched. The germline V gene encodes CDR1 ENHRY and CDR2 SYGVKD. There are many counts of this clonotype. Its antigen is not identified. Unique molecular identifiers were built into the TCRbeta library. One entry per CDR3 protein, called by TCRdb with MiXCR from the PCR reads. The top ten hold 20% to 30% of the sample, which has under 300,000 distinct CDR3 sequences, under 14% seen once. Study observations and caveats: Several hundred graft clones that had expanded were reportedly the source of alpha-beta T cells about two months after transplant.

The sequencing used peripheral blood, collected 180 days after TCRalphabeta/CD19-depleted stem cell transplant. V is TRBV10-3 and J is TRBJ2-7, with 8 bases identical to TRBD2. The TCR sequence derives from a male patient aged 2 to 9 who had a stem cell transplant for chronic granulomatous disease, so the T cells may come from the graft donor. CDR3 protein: CAISALAGSDYEQYF. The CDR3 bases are TGTGCCATCAGCGCTCTAGCGGGCTCAGACTACGAGCAGTACTTC.